Sequencing of this TCR beta chain was carried out in a study of shared clonotypes between healthy human individuals (dated by TCRdb to 2018 to 2021). Looking at the study overall: A couple of women and a few men aged 18 to 49 years were included in the cohort. For each donor, three plates each were used for CD4 naive and CD4 memory, two plates were used for CD8 naive, and one plate was used for CD8 memory. To estimate repertoire size and how much clonotypes are shared between individuals, the study performed deep sequencing of blood TCR repertoires from roughly five healthy adults. Libraries were prepared and TCR repertoires were sequenced by different laboratories using diverse techniques, in order to increase sequencing depth and limit assay-specific biases. Leukapheresis yielded between about 0.9 and 10 billion PBMCs per donor.

For the CD8 naive samples, CD45RO-negative cells were positively selected for CCR7, yielding a CD45RA+CCR7+ population from which TemRA cells were excluded. The donors were healthy, HIV-negative adults who had no recently reported acute infections or vaccinations. Every donor was a Caucasian adult residing in Nashville, Tennessee, USA. After blood collection by leukapheresis, PBMCs were isolated using Ficoll-Histopaque density gradient centrifugation and then cryopreserved in the vapor phase of liquid nitrogen. Analytical flow cytometry was used to check the purity and quantity of each magnetically sorted T cell population. From each sorted fraction, genomic DNA was isolated and quantified by UV absorbance on a Nanodrop 2000c. TCR CDR3 regions were amplified from genomic DNA by multiplex PCR using the deep immunoSEQ assay. Extracted genomic DNA from each cell subset was spread evenly across all wells of several immunoSEQ 96-well plates, with each plate serving as a replicate. For sorted subsets, each replicate PCR was loaded with approximately 0.2 ug genomic DNA, equivalent to 30,000 or so T cell genomes. Purified libraries were measured with a Qubit 3.0 fluorometer, size-checked on a Bioanalyzer 2100, and measured again with the KAPA Library Quantification kit. Every immunoSEQ 96-well plate was sequenced on a dedicated single-read 150-cycle Illumina NextSeq 550 flow cell. On the study's bioinformatics: Because the immunoSEQ output included only junctional sequences and no quality scores, the filtering could not be the same as the filtering used for full-length reads. Sequences were annotated with PyIR, a Python wrapper for IgBLAST v1.9, using IMGT germline references to assign V/J genes and CDR3. Reads were removed for weak V/J assignments (E-value above 1e-6), missing CDR3, stop codons, out-of-frame junctions, or ambiguous translated residues. A V3J clonotype was defined by an identical inferred V gene, J gene, and CDR3 amino acid sequence. To compute the percentage overlap between repertoires, the number of shared unique clonotypes was divided by the size of the smaller repertoire. Richness of each repertoire was evaluated using RTK rarefaction, the Chao1 estimator, and Recon v2.1 estimates of unobserved clonotypes. For all TCRbeta clonotypes obtained by the gDNA method from a few donors, generation probabilities were computed with OLGA. In TCRdb, the immuneACCESS table is reduced to in-frame sequences with V and J assigned. These tables do not hold every clone; where another copy was compared, an unresolved V gene accounts for under half, and the others remain unexplained. V and J calls plus clone size are reproduced from that table; the DNA served to infer D and trimming. Here the sample has about 2.1 million clones; about 93% occur a single time. Approximately 1.6% of the sample is in the top ten clones.

Summary of the overall study and its limitations: Sampling was limited to blood, and TCR repertoires in tissue likely differ from TCR repertoires in blood. Rarefaction of sorted-subset datasets indicated incomplete sequencing despite the large sequencing depth. Larger estimated clonotype richness was generally found for naive subsets than for memory subsets. The genetic and exposure-history diversity represented was limited by the small number of donors. Higher generation probabilities were observed for clonotypes shared by all four sorted-subset donors than for non-shared clonotypes. When a few donors were compared, the shared fraction of clonotypes was 5% to 6.5% for naive CD4, roughly 3.4% for naive CD8, more than 2% for memory CD4, and 0.4% for memory CD8. Pairwise subsampling indicated that sequencing depth was expected to affect the degree of clonotype sharing among donors.

For this clone: Its antigen remains unidentified. Base qualities are not at hand, and no much larger clone is one base apart.

This receptor was taken from a man younger than 35 in good health. Some clones in this sample may be carry-over from other donors' samples. Sequencing used naive CD8+ T cells from PBMCs. The meaning of the sample's cell subset or site label: CD45RA+CCR7+.

The DNA sequence is TGCGCCAGCAGCCAGGGACGAGGCGAGCAGTACTTC. It specifies CASSQGRGEQYF. The chain is assembled from TRBV4-3 and TRBJ2-7, with the D assignment possibly TRBD1 or TRBD2, given 5 matching bases for each. V loses 3 bases, J loses 6 bases, and the germline ends lie 9 bases apart. Taken from the germline V gene, the CDR1 and CDR2 loops are LGHNA and YSLEER. Counted from cysteine to phenylalanine, this CDR3 has 12 amino acids. The DNA shown is the 36-base CDR3, in frame from base 1.